These 24 T cell receptor beta chains were sequenced from one sample in a study of T cell repertoires in cytomegalovirus infection. Each CDR3 protein gets one entry after TCRdb re-called the reads with MiXCR. Among about 140,000 distinct CDR3 sequences listed, under 8.5% were seen once. Sequencing used PBMCs. The receptor set was obtained from a human donor in good health (CMV status not recorded). Some clones in this sample may be carry-over from other donors' samples.

This clonotype appeared many times. This chain uses TRBV6-5 with TRBJ2-3; 10 bases are shared with TRBD2. Germline-derived CDR1 and CDR2 are MNHEY and SVGAGI. V gave up 5 bases and J gave up 8 bases; unmatched junction bases: 16. This CDR3 is built from 17 residues. The CDR3 reads CASSSPGSGGDLSTQYF. In DNA, the CDR3 is TGTGCCAGCAGTAGCCCGGGAAGCGGGGGGGACCTGAGTACGCAGTATTTT.

This clonotype was picked up a small number of times. The chain carries TRBV9 and TRBJ1-6; the D gene is possibly TRBD1 (5 bases). Trimming removed 3 bases from V and 4 bases from J, with 11 bases in between. From germline, CDR1 is SGDLS and CDR2 YYNGEE. CDR3 length: 15 residues. CDR3 residues: CASSAGTAYNSPLHF. DNA of the CDR3: TGTGCCAGCAGCGCAGGGACGGCTTATAATTCACCCCTCCACTTT.

The table lists this clonotype with many counts. The chain links TRBV7-2 to TRBJ2-3; 7 bases align to TRBD2. The CDR3 loop spans 13 amino acids. Trimming took 1 base from V and 13 from J; bases not matched to a gene: 8. Germline CDR1 reads SGHTA; CDR2 reads FQGNSA. The CDR3 sequence is CASSLVSGRGKYF. CDR3 nucleotides: TGTGCCAGCAGCTTAGTGTCCGGGCGGGGGAAGTATTTT. The variable domain in full, completed from reference TRBV7-2 and TRBJ2-3, reads GAGVSQSPSNKVTEKGKDVELRCDPISGHTALYWYRQSLGQGLEFLIYFQGNSAPDKSGLPSDRFSAERTGGSVSTLTIQRTQQEDSAVYLCASSLVSGRGKYFGPGTRLTVL.

This clonotype was counted at least ten times. The chain employs TRBV5-5 and TRBJ2-7, with 10 bases that match TRBD1. Germline CDR1 SGHKS, CDR2 YYEKEE (reference sequence). The J segment lost 3 bases and the V segment lost 1 base, leaving 7 bases of the junction unmatched. This CDR3 is built from 16 residues. The CDR3 sequence is CASSLSPGQGIYEQYF. The CDR3 coding sequence is TGTGCCAGCAGCTTGTCTCCGGGACAGGGGATCTACGAGCAGTACTTC.

This clonotype has at least ten counts. V is TRBV7-8 and J is TRBJ1-1, with 7 bases aligning to TRBD1. Looked up from germline, CDR1 is SGHVS and CDR2 is FQNEAQ. J was trimmed by 6 bases and V by 4 bases; bases with no gene match: 11. The CDR3 is 15 amino acids. CDR3 nucleotides: TGTGCCAGCAGCTCGAGAGAGACAGGGAATGCTGAAGCTTTCTTT. Its translation is CASSSRETGNAEAFF.

At least ten counts were recorded for this clonotype. The genes are TRBV7-9 and TRBJ1-1; no clear D. Germline V CDR1 and CDR2: SEHNR, FQNEAQ (reference sequence). The ends were cut back, 5 bases at V and 1 base at J, with 11 bases in the middle. The CDR3 is 14 residues long. This CDR3 reads CASSPHDPNTEAFF. CDR3 nucleotide sequence: TGTGCCAGCAGCCCTCATGACCCGAACACTGAAGCTTTCTTT.

This clonotype showed up many times. This chain connects TRBV7-2 to TRBJ1-2; D uncertain. Trimming shortened V by 0 bases and J by 2 bases, and 4 bases separated the two germline ends. The CDR3 extends over 13 amino acids. Looked up from germline, CDR1 is SGHTA and CDR2 is FQGNSA. The CDR3 loop is CASSLATNYGYTF. DNA of the CDR3: TGTGCCAGCAGCTTAGCCACGAACTATGGCTACACCTTC. The complete variable domain, with remaining parts taken from reference TRBV7-2 and TRBJ1-2, reads GAGVSQSPSNKVTEKGKDVELRCDPISGHTALYWYRQSLGQGLEFLIYFQGNSAPDKSGLPSDRFSAERTGGSVSTLTIQRTQQEDSAVYLCASSLATNYGYTFGSGTRLTVV.

This clonotype was recorded at least ten times. The chain recombines TRBV7-7 with TRBJ2-5; tentatively, D is TRBD1 (6 bases). CDR3 length: 15 residues. The V end lost 1 base, the J end lost 3 bases, and 12 bases lay between the germline ends. Germline values: CDR1 SSHAT, CDR2 FNYEAQ (reference sequence). DNA of the CDR3: TGTGCCAGCAGCTTAGGGTATCAGGGGAAAGAGACCCAGTACTTC. This translates into CASSLGYQGKETQYF. Using reference TRBV7-7 and TRBJ2-5 for the parts outside the CDR3, the full variable domain is GAGVSQSPRYKVTKRGQDVTLRCDPISSHATLYWYQQALGQGPEFLTYFNYEAQPDKSGLPSDRFSAERPEGSISTLTIQRTEQRDSAMYRCASSLGYQGKETQYFGPGTRLLVL.

At least ten counts were recorded for this clonotype. V gene TRBV5-4 combines with J gene TRBJ2-3, with 7 bases fitting TRBD2. This CDR3 is 16 amino acids long. V lost 0 bases and J lost 2; bases outside the gene matches: 6. The germline V gene has CDR1 SGHNT and CDR2 YYREEE (reference sequence). For the CDR3, the DNA is TGTGCCAGCAGCTTGGTATCTAGCGGAACCACAGATACGCAGTATTTT. This translates into CASSLVSSGTTDTQYF.

This clonotype was counted many times. The chain employs TRBV7-8 and TRBJ2-1, with 11 nucleotides matching TRBD1. This CDR3 is built from 17 residues. V lost 1 base to trimming and J lost 7 bases; unmatched junction nucleotides: 9. Germline V gene sequence: CDR1 SGHVS, CDR2 FQNEAQ. CDR3 sequence: CASSLGGLGQGGNEQFF. As DNA, the CDR3 is TGTGCCAGCAGCTTAGGTGGGCTGGGACAGGGGGGGAATGAGCAGTTCTTC. Looking up the rest from reference TRBV7-8 and TRBJ2-1 gives the full variable domain: GAGVSQSPRYKVAKRGQDVALRCDPISGHVSLFWYQQALGQGPEFLTYFQNEAQLDKSGLPSDRFFAERPEGSVSTLKIQRTQQEDSAVYLCASSLGGLGQGGNEQFFGPGTRLTVL.

Regarding this clonotype: A much bigger clone sits one base away, suggesting this may be a read error. The chain is built from TRBV6-2 or TRBV6-3 and TRBJ2-7, with 7 bases identical to TRBD2. CDR3 length: 14 amino acids. V shed 7 bases, J shed 3 bases, and the junction held 9 bases outside the gene matches. Germline CDR1 and CDR2: MNHEY and SVGEGT. This chain's CDR3 is CASKIAGGYYEQYF. CDR3 sequence (DNA): TGTGCCAGCAAAATCGCCGGGGGGTACTACGAGCAGTACTTC.

This clonotype was observed many times. The chain combines TRBV7-2 with TRBJ2-2; 9 bases match TRBD2. Per germline, CDR1 SGHTA and CDR2 FQGNSA. This CDR3 is built from 15 residues. The junction had 6 bases not matched to a gene; V was cut back by 5 bases and J by 5 bases. In nucleotides, the CDR3 is TGTGCCAGCAGCCCAATAGCGGGGGCTACCGGGGAGCTGTTTTTT. Encoded protein: CASSPIAGATGELFF.

This clonotype was counted ten times or more. J is TRBJ2-3 and V is TRBV7-8, with D perhaps TRBD1 or TRBD2 (5 bases each). Trimming pared 1 base from V and 1 base from J, leaving 12 bases between. Per germline, CDR1 SGHVS and CDR2 FQNEAQ. CDR3 length equals 16 residues. CDR3 sequence: CASSLGYGGRTDTQYF. The CDR3, as DNA: TGTGCCAGCAGCTTAGGATATGGGGGACGCACAGATACGCAGTATTTT. The whole variable domain, remainder taken from reference TRBV7-8 and TRBJ2-3, is GAGVSQSPRYKVAKRGQDVALRCDPISGHVSLFWYQQALGQGPEFLTYFQNEAQLDKSGLPSDRFFAERPEGSVSTLKIQRTQQEDSAVYLCASSLGYGGRTDTQYFGPGTRLTVL.

This clonotype was picked up many times. The CDR3 coding sequence is TGCAGTGCCCCCGGGACAGGGGATAATTCACCCCTCCACTTT. Translated: CSAPGTGDNSPLHF. The chain links TRBV20-1 to TRBJ1-6; 10 bases match TRBD1. The CDR3 totals 14 residues. Germline loops: CDR1 DFQATT, CDR2 SNEGSKA (reference sequence). V lost 6 bases to trimming and J lost 5 bases; unmatched junction nucleotides: 4.

This clonotype was detected ten times or more. The chain carries TRBV7-9 and TRBJ2-5; D is ambiguous. The CDR3 covers 12 residues. The V gene lost 3 bases and the J gene lost 5 bases, with 7 bases spanning the gap. Germline values: CDR1 SEHNR, CDR2 FQNEAQ (reference sequence). CDR3 protein: CASSFVGETQYF. Here the CDR3 DNA reads TGTGCCAGCAGCTTTGTCGGTGAGACCCAGTACTTC. Full variable domain (missing parts from reference TRBV7-9 and TRBJ2-5): DTGVSQNPRHKITKRGQNVTFRCDPISEHNRLYWYRQTLGQGPEFLTYFQNEAQLEKSRLLSDRFSAERPKGSFSTLEIQRTEQGDSAMYLCASSFVGETQYFGPGTRLLVL.

The V gene is TRBV14, the J gene TRBJ1-5; the D is unclear. V lost 0 bases, J lost 9 bases, and 9 bases lay in between. CDR1 SGHDN and CDR2 FVKESK come from the germline V gene. CDR3 length equals 13 residues. The CDR3 loop is CASSQDSWGPQHF. The CDR3, as DNA: TGTGCCAGCAGCCAAGATTCCTGGGGGCCCCAGCATTTT.

In its sample, this clonotype was seen many times. V usage is TRBV7-2 and J usage is TRBJ2-2; D is perhaps TRBD2 (6 bases). This CDR3 has 18 residues. Germline CDR1 SGHTA, CDR2 FQGNSA. With 5 bases removed from V and 1 base from J, the gap between germline ends came to 20 bases. The CDR3 loop is CASSTSPGRILNTGELFF. The CDR3 DNA follows: TGTGCCAGCAGCACCAGTCCGGGGAGGATTCTGAACACCGGGGAGCTGTTTTTT.

This sequence joins TRBV20-1 and TRBJ2-1; 8 nucleotides agree with TRBD1. The CDR3 consists of 12 residues. Germline V gene sequence: CDR1 DFQATT, CDR2 SNEGSKA (reference sequence). V was pared by 5 bases and J by 8 bases, with 5 bases of the junction left unmatched. In DNA, the CDR3 is TGCAGTGCTCCGACAGGGGTTGATGAGCAGTTCTTC. This sequence encodes CSAPTGVDEQFF.

This clonotype was found many times. The rearrangement links TRBV25-1 to TRBJ2-7; 7 nucleotides align to TRBD2. Trimming took 5 bases from V and 6 from J; bases not matched to a gene: 10. Germline lookup yields CDR1 MGHDK and CDR2 SYGVNS. The CDR3 consists of 14 residues. CDR3 sequence: CASSLGGLWGEQYF. The CDR3 DNA reads TGTGCCAGCAGTTTGGGAGGGCTTTGGGGCGAGCAGTACTTC.

This clonotype was counted a few times. This rearrangement joins TRBV29-1 to TRBJ2-5; D remains unclear. Per the germline V gene, CDR1 is SQVTM and CDR2 is ANQGSEA. The CDR3 length is 14 residues. The V and J ends lost 7 bases and 5 bases respectively, with 20 bases between them. CDR3 DNA sequence: TGCAGCGCGGGCCTCGGGCCACCTTCGGAGACCCAGTACTTC. Encoded protein: CSAGLGPPSETQYF. Filled out from reference TRBV29-1 and TRBJ2-5, the complete variable domain reads SAVISQKPSRDICQRGTSLTIQCQVDSQVTMMFWYRQQPGQSLTLIATANQGSEATYESGFVIDKFPISRPNLTFSTLTVSNMSPEDSSIYLCSAGLGPPSETQYFGPGTRLLVL.

This clonotype came up a few times. The chain couples TRBV5-4 to TRBJ1-2; D unclear. Looked up from germline, CDR1 is SGHNT and CDR2 is YYREEE (reference sequence). Trimming took 2 bases from V and 7 from J, leaving 6 bases between them. The CDR3 is 11 residues long. In nucleotides, the CDR3 is TGTGCCAGCAGCTTAACCTCTGGCTACACCTTC. This sequence encodes CASSLTSGYTF.

This clonotype was counted a single time. A much more abundant neighbour one base away suggests this may be a read error. The chain carries TRBV2 and TRBJ1-5; D is uncertain. In germline, CDR1 is SNHLY, CDR2 FYNNEI. This CDR3 region has 14 residues. The CDR3 region is CASSGSDYNQPQPF. The CDR3 region has the DNA TGTGCCAGCAGTGGATCAGACTACAATCAGCCCCAGCCTTTT.

The rearrangement uses TRBV2 and TRBJ1-2; 7 bases align to TRBD1. V lost 9 bases, J lost 0 bases, and 16 bases stayed unmatched. CDR1 and CDR2 from the germline V gene are SNHLY and FYNNEI. This CDR3 spans 17 amino acids. The CDR3, as DNA: TGTGCCAGACTAGACAGGGTCACGACGAGGCCTAACTATGGCTACACCTTC. This encodes CARLDRVTTRPNYGYTF.

The rearrangement uses TRBV7-2 and TRBJ1-3; TRBD1 aligns across 8 bases. CDR1 and CDR2 from the germline V gene are SGHTA and FQGNSA. V lost 4 bases and J lost 0; bases outside the gene matches: 2. This CDR3 is built from 15 residues. The CDR3 region is CASSSDRVSGNTIYF. DNA for the CDR3: TGTGCCAGCAGCTCGGACAGGGTCTCTGGAAACACCATATATTTT.